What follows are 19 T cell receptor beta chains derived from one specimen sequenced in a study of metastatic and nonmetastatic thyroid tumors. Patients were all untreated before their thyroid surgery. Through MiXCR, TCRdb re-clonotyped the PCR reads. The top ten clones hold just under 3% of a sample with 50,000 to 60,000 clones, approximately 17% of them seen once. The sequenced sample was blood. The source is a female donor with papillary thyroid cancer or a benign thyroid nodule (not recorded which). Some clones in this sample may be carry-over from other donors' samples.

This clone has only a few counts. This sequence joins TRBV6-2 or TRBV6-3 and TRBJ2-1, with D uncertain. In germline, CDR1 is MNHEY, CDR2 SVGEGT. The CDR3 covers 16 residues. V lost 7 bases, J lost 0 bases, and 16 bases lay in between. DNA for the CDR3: TGTGCCAGCATCCTCTACCTACAGAGCTCCTACAATGAGCAGTTCTTC. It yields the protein CASILYLQSSYNEQFF.

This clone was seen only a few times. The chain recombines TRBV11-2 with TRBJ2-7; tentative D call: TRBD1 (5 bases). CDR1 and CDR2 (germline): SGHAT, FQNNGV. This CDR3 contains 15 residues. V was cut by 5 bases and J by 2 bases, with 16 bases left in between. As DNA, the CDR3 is TGTGCCAGCAGCCAAGGGCGGACATCAACCTACGAGCAGTACTTC. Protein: CASSQGRTSTYEQYF.

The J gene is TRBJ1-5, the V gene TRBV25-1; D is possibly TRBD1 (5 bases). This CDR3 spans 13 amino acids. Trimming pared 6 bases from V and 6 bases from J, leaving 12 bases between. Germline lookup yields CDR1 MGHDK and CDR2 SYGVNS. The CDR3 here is CASSQGGGQPQHF. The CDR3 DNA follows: TGTGCCAGCAGCCAGGGAGGTGGTCAGCCCCAGCATTTT.

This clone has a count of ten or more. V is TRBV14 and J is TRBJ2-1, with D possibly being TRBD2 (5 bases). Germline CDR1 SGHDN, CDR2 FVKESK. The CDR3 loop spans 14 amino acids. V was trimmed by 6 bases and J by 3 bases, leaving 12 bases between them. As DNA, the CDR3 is TGTGCCAGCAGGCGTAGCGTTGACTACAATGAGCAGTTCTTC. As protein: CASRRSVDYNEQFF.

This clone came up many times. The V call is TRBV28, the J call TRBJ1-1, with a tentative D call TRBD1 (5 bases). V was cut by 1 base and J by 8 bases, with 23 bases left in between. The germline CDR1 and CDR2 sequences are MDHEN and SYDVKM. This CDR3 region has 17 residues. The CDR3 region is CASSLSSGGQGGGEAFF. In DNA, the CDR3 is TGTGCCAGCAGTTTATCATCCGGCGGGCAGGGCGGTGGCGAAGCTTTCTTT.

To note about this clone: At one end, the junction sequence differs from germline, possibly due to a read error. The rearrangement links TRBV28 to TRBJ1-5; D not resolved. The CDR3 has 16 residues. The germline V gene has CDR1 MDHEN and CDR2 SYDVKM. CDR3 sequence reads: CARSLKAWFGNQPQHF. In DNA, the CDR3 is TGTGCCAGAAGTTTAAAGGCATGGTTCGGCAATCAGCCCCAGCATTTT.

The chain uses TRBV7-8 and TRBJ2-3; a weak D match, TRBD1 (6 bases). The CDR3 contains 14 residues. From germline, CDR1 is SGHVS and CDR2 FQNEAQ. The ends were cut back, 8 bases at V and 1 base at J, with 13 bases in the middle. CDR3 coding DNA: TGTGCCAGCGCCTTGGGGGCAGGCACAGATACGCAGTATTTT. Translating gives CASALGAGTDTQYF.

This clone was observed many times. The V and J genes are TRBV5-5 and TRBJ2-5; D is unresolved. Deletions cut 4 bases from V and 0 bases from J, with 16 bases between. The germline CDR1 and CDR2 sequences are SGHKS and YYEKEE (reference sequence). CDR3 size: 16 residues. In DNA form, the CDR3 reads TGTGCCAGCAGCCTGTCGTTAGGCGGCAACCAAGAGACCCAGTACTTC. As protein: CASSLSLGGNQETQYF.

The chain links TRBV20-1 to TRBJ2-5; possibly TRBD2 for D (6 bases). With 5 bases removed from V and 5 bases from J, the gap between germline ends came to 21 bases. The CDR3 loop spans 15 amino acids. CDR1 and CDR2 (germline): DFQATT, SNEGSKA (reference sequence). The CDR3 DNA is TGCAGTGCTGGGCGTTTAGCGGAACGTAGCGAGACCCAGTACTTC. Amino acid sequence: CSAGRLAERSETQYF.

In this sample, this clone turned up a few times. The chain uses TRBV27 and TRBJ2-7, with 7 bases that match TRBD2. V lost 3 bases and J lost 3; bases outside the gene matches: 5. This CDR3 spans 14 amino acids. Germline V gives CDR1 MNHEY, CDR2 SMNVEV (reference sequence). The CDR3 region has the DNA TGTGCCAGCAGTTTTGGGGGGGTAGGCTACGAGCAGTACTTC. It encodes CASSFGGVGYEQYF.

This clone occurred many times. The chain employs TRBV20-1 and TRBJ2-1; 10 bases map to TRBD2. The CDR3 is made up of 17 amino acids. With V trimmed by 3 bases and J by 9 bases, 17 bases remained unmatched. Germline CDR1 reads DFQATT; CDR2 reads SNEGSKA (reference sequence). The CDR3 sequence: CSASDSDPKREGSEQFF. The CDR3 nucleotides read TGCAGTGCTAGTGACTCCGACCCAAAGCGGGAGGGCTCTGAGCAGTTCTTC.

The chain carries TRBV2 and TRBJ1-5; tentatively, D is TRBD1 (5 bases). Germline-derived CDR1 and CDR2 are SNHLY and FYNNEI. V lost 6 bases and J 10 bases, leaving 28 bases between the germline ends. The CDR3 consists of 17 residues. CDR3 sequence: CASRAYLLREDNHPQHF. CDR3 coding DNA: TGTGCCAGCAGAGCCTACCTTCTCAGGGAGGACAACCATCCCCAGCATTTT.

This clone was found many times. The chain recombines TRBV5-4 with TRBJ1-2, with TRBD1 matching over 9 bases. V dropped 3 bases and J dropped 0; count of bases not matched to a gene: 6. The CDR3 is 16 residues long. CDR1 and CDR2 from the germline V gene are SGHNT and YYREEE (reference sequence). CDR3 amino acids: CASSSLGQGANYGYTF. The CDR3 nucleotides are TGTGCCAGCAGCTCCCTGGGACAGGGTGCTAACTATGGCTACACCTTC.

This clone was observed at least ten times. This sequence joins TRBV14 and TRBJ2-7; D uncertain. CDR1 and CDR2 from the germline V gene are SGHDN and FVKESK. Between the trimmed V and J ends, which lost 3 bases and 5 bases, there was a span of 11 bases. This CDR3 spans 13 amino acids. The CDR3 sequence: CASSQWEYHEQYF. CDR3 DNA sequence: TGTGCCAGCAGCCAGTGGGAATACCACGAGCAGTACTTC.

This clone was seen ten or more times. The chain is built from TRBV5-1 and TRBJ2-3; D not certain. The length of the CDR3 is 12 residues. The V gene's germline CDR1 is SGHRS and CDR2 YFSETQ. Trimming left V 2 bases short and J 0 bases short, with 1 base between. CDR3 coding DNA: TGCGCCAGCAGCTTAAGCACAGATACGCAGTATTTT. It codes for CASSLSTDTQYF.

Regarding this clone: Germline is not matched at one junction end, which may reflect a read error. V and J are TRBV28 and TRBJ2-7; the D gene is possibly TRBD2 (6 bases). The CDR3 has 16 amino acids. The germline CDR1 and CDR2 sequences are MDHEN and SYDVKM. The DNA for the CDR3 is TGTGCCATCAGTTTGTCCGGTGGGGGACTGCACTACGAGCATTACTTC. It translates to CAISLSGGGLHYEHYF.

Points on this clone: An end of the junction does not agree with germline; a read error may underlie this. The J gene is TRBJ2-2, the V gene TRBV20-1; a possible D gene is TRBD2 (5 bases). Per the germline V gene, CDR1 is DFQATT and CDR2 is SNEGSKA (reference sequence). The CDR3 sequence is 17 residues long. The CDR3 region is CSARPWTGGTNTGEPFF. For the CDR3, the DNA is TGCAGTGCTAGACCTTGGACCGGCGGTACGAACACCGGGGAGCCGTTTTTT.

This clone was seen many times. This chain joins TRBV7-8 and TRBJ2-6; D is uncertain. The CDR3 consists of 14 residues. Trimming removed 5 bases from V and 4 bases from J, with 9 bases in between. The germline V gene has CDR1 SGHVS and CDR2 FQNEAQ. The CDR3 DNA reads TGTGCCAGCAGCCCGCGTAGGGGGGCCAACGTCCTGACTTTC. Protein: CASSPRRGANVLTF.

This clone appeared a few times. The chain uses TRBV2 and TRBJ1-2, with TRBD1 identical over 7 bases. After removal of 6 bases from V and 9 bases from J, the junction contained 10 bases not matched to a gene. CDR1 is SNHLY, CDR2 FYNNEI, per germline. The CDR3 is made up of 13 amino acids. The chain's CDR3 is CASRLDRASCYTF. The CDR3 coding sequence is TGTGCCAGCAGACTCGACAGGGCCAGTTGCTACACCTTC.